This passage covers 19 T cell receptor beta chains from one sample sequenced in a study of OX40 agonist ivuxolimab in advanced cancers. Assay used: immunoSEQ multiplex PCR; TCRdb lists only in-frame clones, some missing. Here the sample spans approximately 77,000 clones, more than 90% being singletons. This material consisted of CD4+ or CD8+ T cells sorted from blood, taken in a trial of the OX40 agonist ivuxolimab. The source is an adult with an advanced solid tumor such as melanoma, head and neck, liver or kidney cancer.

The CDR3 spells CASRNSGNEQFF. The CDR3 DNA reads TGTGCCAGCAGAAATTCAGGGAATGAGCAGTTCTTC. The chain joins TRBV7-3 to TRBJ2-1, with a weak D call TRBD1 (5 bases). CDR3 length equals 12 residues. CDR1 and CDR2 (germline): SGHTA, FQGTGA. V was pared by 6 bases and J by 7 bases, with 10 bases between.

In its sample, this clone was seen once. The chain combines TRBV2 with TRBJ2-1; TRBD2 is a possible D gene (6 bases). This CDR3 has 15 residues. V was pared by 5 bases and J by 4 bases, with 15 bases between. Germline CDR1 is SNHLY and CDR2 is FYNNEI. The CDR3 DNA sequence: TGTGCCAGCAGTCTTTTGCGGGAACAGTACAATGAGCAGTTCTTC. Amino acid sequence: CASSLLREQYNEQFF.

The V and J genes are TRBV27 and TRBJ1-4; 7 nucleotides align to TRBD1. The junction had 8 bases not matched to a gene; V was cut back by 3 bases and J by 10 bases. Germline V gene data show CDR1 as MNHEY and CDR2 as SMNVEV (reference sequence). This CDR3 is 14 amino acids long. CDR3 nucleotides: TGTGCCAGCAGTTTGTGGGGACAGTTTAGAAAACTGTTTTTT. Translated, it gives CASSLWGQFRKLFF.

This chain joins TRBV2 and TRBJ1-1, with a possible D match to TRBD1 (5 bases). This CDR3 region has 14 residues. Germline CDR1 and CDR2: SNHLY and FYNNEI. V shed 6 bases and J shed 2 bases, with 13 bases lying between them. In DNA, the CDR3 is TGTGCCAGCAGGGGACCGTGGACTAACACTGAAGCTTTCTTT. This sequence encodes CASRGPWTNTEAFF.

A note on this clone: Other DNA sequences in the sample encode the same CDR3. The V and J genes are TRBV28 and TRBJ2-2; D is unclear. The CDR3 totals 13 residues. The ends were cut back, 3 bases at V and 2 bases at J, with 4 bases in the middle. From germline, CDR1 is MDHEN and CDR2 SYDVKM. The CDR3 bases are TGTGCCAGCAGTTTTCGAAACACCGGGGAGCTGTTTTTT. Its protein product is CASSFRNTGELFF.

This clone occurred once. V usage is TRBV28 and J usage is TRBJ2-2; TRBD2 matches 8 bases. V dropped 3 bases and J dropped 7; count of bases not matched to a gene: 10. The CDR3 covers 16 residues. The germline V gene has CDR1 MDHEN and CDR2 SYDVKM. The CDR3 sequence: CASSFGTRGYFGELFF. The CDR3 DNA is TGTGCCAGCAGTTTTGGGACTAGAGGCTATTTCGGGGAGCTGTTTTTT.

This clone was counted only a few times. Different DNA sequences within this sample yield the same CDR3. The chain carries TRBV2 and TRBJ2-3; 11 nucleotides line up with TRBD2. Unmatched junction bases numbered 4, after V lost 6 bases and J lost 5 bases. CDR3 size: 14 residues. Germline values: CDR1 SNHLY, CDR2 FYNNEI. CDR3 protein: CASRGTSGRDTQYF. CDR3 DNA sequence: TGTGCCAGCAGAGGGACTAGCGGAAGAGATACGCAGTATTTT.

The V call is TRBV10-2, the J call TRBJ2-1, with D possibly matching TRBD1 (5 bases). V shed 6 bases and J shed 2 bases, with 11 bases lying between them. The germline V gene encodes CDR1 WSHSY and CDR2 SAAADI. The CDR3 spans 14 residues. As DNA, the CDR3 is TGCGCCAGCAGCGTTGACAGCCCCTACAATGAGCAGTTCTTC. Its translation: CASSVDSPYNEQFF.

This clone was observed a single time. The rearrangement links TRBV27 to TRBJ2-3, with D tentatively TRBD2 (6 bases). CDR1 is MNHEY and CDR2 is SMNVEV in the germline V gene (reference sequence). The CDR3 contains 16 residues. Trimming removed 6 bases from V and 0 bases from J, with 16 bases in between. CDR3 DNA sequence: TGTGCCAGCAGCTCCCTCGGGGGAGCGAGCACAGATACGCAGTATTTT. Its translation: CASSSLGGASTDTQYF.

This CDR3 reads CASSLLEKTEAFF. The DNA for the CDR3 is TGTGCCAGCAGCTTGCTTGAGAAGACTGAAGCTTTCTTT. V and J are TRBV7-3 and TRBJ1-1; D not certain. This CDR3 has 13 amino acids. Trimming stripped 3 bases from V and 5 bases from J, with 10 bases between. Germline CDR1 and CDR2: SGHTA and FQGTGA.

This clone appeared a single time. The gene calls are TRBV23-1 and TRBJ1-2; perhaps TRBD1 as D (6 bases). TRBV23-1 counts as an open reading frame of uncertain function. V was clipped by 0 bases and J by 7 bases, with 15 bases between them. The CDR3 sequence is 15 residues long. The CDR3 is CASSQSLRGEGGYTF. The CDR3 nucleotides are TGCGCCAGCAGTCAATCATTGAGGGGGGAGGGTGGCTACACCTTC.

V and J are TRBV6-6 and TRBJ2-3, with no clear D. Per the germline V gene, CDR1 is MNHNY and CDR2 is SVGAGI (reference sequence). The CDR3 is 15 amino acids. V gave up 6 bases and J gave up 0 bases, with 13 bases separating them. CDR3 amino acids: CASRPGRISTDTQYF. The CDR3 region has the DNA TGTGCCAGCAGACCCGGACGTATTAGCACAGATACGCAGTATTTT.

CDR3 loop: CAASGGGHQPQHF. The CDR3 coding sequence is TGTGCCGCCTCAGGGGGTGGGCATCAGCCCCAGCATTTT. The chain carries TRBV6-5 and TRBJ1-5; 7 bases fit TRBD1. After removal of 11 bases from V and 5 bases from J, the junction contained 9 bases not matched to a gene. This CDR3 has 13 amino acids. The germline CDR1 and CDR2 sequences are MNHEY and SVGAGI.

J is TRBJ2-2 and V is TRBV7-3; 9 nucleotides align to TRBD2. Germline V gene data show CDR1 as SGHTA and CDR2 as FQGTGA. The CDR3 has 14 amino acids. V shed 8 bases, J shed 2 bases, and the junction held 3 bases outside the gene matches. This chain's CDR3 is CASGGRANTGELFF. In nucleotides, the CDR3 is TGTGCCAGCGGCGGGAGGGCTAACACCGGGGAGCTGTTTTTT. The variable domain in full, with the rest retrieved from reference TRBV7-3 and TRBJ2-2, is GAGVSQTPSNKVTEKGKYVELRCDPISGHTALYWYRQSLGQGPEFLIYFQGTGAADDSGLPNDRFFAVRPEGSVSTLKIQRTERGDSAVYLCASGGRANTGELFFGEGSRLTVL.

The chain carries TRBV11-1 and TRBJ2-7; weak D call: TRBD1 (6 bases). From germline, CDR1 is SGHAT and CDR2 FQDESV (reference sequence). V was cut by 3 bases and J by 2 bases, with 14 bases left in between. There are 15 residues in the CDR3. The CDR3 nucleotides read TGTGCCAGCAGCTTTAGCCGGGACAAGACCTACGAGCAGTACTTC. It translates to CASSFSRDKTYEQYF.

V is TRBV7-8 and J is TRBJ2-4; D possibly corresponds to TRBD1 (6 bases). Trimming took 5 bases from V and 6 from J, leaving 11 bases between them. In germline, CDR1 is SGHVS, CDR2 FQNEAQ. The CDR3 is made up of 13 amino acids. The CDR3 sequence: CASSKLQGNIQYF. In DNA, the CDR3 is TGTGCCAGCAGCAAGTTACAGGGAAACATTCAGTACTTC.

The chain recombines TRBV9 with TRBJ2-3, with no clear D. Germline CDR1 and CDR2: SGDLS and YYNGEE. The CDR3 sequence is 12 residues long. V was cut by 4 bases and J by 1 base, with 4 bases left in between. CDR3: CASSSRTDTQYF. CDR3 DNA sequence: TGTGCCAGCAGCAGCCGCACAGATACGCAGTATTTT.

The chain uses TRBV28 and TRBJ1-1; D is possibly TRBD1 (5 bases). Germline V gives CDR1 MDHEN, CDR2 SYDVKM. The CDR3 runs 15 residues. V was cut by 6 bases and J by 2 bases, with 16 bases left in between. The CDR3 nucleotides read TGTGCCAGCAGGGAATCCGGGACGGGCAACACTGAAGCTTTCTTT. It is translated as CASRESGTGNTEAFF.

The CDR3 here is CASSLVRTSGRGIYEQYF. The CDR3 DNA reads TGTGCCAGCAGCTTAGTCCGGACTAGCGGGAGGGGAATTTACGAGCAGTACTTC. The chain recombines TRBV7-2 with TRBJ2-7, with TRBD2 matching over 15 bases. V was clipped by 1 base and J by 4 bases; unmatched bases: 8. The germline V gene has CDR1 SGHTA and CDR2 FQGNSA. The CDR3 contains 18 residues.